This note documents a single T cell receptor beta chain sequence. Its antigen is currently not known. No much larger clonotype is one base removed from it; base qualities were not supplied. The sample comes from a study of blood T cell repertoires in COVID-19 (dated by TCRdb to about 2020). Regarding the study in general: Collaborator samples came from the United States, Italy and Spain and covered acute and convalescent phases of COVID-19. The material from the prospective study consisted of cDNA or gDNA derived from T cells, B-cell-depleted T cells, or PBMCs. Subjects who had been exposed to COVID-19, were actively infected with it, or had recovered from it provided the deeply sampled blood TCRbeta repertoires that made up the dataset. The repertoires were made available in a free public database intended to serve as a resource for research on the immune response to SARS-CoV-2. The samples were drawn from the first 160 participants of the ongoing ImmuneRACE study and from under 1,500 subjects provided by 6 global collaborators. The sample metadata nearly always contained a de-identified subject ID, COVID-19 status, age in years and sex. HLA class I and class II types, where available, came from metadata supplied by the sample provider rather than from assay-based typing. What the authors observed across the whole study: The quantity of clinical and demographic metadata differed by source and by participant and was supplied without curation.

TCRbeta CDR3 regions were amplified from genomic DNA by means of the immunoSEQ Assay, a bias-controlled multiplex PCR. The authors' pipeline ran thus. The number of nucleated cells in each sample was estimated from the amplification of reference gene primers within the assay. Sequence reads were collapsed and filtered to measure the absolute abundance of every unique TCRbeta CDR3 rearrangement. For each sample, productive Simpson clonality was calculated as the square root of Simpson's diversity index over productive rearrangements. TCRdb took this table from immuneACCESS and kept in-frame rearrangements with V and J called. Such tables lack part of the clones; where checked against another copy, unresolved V genes explain under half of the gap, and the rest is unexplained. V and J calls and clone size are given by that table; D and trimming were obtained from the DNA. The sample records around 120,000 clones, around 86% of which are singletons. The ten biggest clones cover under 30% of the sample.

The collaborating institutions used their own protocols to collect whole blood in K2EDTA tubes. For TCRbeta analysis, collaborator samples were shipped as frozen whole blood, as isolated PBMCs, or as DNA extracted from either sample type. Its CDR3 holds 13 amino acids, cysteine through phenylalanine. The CDR3 DNA has 39 bases and is translated from base 1. V and J are truncated by 6 bases and 1 base respectively, leaving an intervening sequence of 8 bases. Reading the germline V gene (reference sequence) gives CDR1 LNHDA and CDR2 SQIVND. The source is a woman in her 70s with acute or convalescent COVID-19. This receptor chain uses TRBV19 and TRBJ2-3, with TRBD2 as a weak D call on 6 bases. Sequenced material: peripheral blood. The DNA reads TGTGCCAGTAGCCCTAGCGGCACAGATACGCAGTATTTT. The encoded protein is CASSPSGTDTQYF.